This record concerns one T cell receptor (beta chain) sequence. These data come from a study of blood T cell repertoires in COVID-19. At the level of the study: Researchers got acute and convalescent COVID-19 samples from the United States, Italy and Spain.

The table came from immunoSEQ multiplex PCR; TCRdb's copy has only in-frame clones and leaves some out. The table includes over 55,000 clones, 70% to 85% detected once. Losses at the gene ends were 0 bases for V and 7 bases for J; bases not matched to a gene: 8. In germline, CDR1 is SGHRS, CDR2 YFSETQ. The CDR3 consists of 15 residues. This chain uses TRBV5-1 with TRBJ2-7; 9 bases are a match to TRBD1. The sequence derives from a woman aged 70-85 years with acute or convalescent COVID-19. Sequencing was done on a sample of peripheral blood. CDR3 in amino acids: CASSLETGGAWEQYF. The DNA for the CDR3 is TGCGCCAGCAGCTTGGAAACAGGGGGCGCTTGGGAGCAGTACTTC. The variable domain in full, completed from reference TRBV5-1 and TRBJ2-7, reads KAGVTQTPRYLIKTRGQQVTLSCSPISGHRSVSWYQQTPGQGLQFLFEYFSETQRNKGNFPGRFSGRQFSNSRSEMNVSTLELGDSALYLCASSLETGGAWEQYFGPGTRLTVT.